This TCR beta chain emerged from a study of tumor-infiltrating lymphocytes in oesophageal squamous cell carcinoma (TCRdb year 2016). With regard to this clonotype: Its antigen is not yet known. No qualities accompany the bases; no much larger clone lies one base away.

Cut back by 5 bases and 8 bases, the V and J ends lie 15 bases apart. Looking up the germline V gene yields CDR1 SGHVT and CDR2 SQSDAQ. Spanning cysteine to phenylalanine, the CDR3 consists of 14 amino acids. CDR3 DNA only is kept here, 42 bases in frame from base 1. Receptors were amplified or captured by PCR. TCRdb lists the instrument as Illumina HiSeq 2000. TCRdb reanalyzed the raw reads on its own, using fastp at Q25 for trimming and MiXCR for clone calling, and kept in-frame beta chains. Here each entry gathers all rows of one CDR3 protein and keeps the most common genes and DNA. This sample gives 11,000 to 15,000 distinct CDR3 sequences in total; about 50% of them show up just once. The leading ten clones occupy 40% to 50% of the sample.

The TCR was taken from a male donor with esophageal squamous cell carcinoma. Sequencing was carried out using blood. The chain is made from TRBV7-4 and TRBJ1-4, with TRBD1 tentatively as D gene (5 bases match). In nucleotide form, the sequence is TGTGCCAGCAGCCCTCAATCCGGACAAGAAAAACTGTTTTTT. Its protein product is CASSPQSGQEKLFF. Reference TRBV7-4 and TRBJ1-4 genes cover what lies past the CDR3, so the full variable domain is GAGVSQSPRYKVAKRGRDVALRCDSISGHVTLYWYRQTLGQGSEVLTYSQSDAQRDKSGRPSGRFSAERPERSVSTLKIQRTEQGDSAVYLCASSPQSGQEKLFFGSGTQLSVL.